This T cell receptor beta chain is drawn from a study of CD8+ T cells in alopecia areata. Study details: Each day, treated patients took oral tofacitinib twice, at 5 to 10 mg per dose. The SALT score measured affected scalp surface percentage in treated patients. Findings and caveats of the study: Sequence data from scalp samples additionally include resident alphabeta T cells of normal skin.

This clone was found a few times. Its antigen is not known. Different DNA sequences within this sample yield the same CDR3. Sequencing relied on a cDNA template that was reverse transcribed from extracted RNA. Method: immunoSEQ multiplex PCR; TCRdb's copy keeps in-frame clones and lacks some. The table includes approximately 160,000 clones, 60% to 75% detected once. The germline CDR1 and CDR2 sequences are LNHDA and SQIVND (reference sequence). The CDR3 sequence is 14 residues long. V dropped 3 bases and J dropped 2 bases, with 9 bases sitting between them. Described treatment: oral pan-JAK inhibitor, 5-10 mg twice daily. Obtained from alopecia areata patients were lesional scalp punch biopsies along with peripheral blood.

The V gene is TRBV19, the J gene TRBJ2-3; perhaps TRBD2 as D (5 bases). This clonotype was obtained from a human donor with alopecia areata. Source: CD4+ T cells sorted from blood, taken at week 24, from a patient treated with tofacitinib. For the CDR3, the DNA is TGTGCCAGTAGTATGAGGGCGGACACAGATACGCAGTATTTT. Protein sequence: CASSMRADTDTQYF. Based on the CDR3 plus reference TRBV19 and TRBJ2-3, the full variable domain is DGGITQSPKYLFRKEGQNVTLSCEQNLNHDAMYWYRQDPGQGLRLIYYSQIVNDFQKGDIAEGYSVSREKKESFPLTVTSAQKNPTAFYLCASSMRADTDTQYFGPGTRLTVL.